The T cell receptor delta chain under discussion was sequenced for a study of γδ T cells in repeated Plasmodium falciparum infection. Looking at the study overall: Donors had four controlled P. falciparum NF54 infections over approximately 600 days. Samples were taken at baseline, before some infections, and 21 days after each. General observations from the study: Over time and infection, Vgamma9/Vdelta2+ repertoires remained highly stable and polyclonal.

TCRdb ran CATT on the multiplex PCR reads. The profile shows around 86,000 delta-chain clones, approximately 1.4% of them singletons. Germline V lookup: CDR1 TSWWSYY, CDR2 QGS. V lost 1 base to trimming and J lost 1 base; unmatched junction nucleotides: 17. The CDR3 has 20 amino acids. Flow sorting of PBMC yielded separate Vgamma9/Vdelta2+ and Vdelta2-negative gammadelta T cell populations for bulk repertoire analysis. This clone was found many times. Its cognate antigen is unknown. The J gene is TRDJ1, the V gene TRDV1, with TRDD3 matching 8 bases. This clonotype was sampled from a pool of human donors (malaria-infected and uninfected, not separated). Sequenced sample: gamma-delta T cells from blood. CDR3 DNA sequence: TGTGCTCTTGGGGAACCGAAATACGCGATACTGGGGGTCCCCACCGATAAACTCATCTTT. Translated, it gives CALGEPKYAILGVPTDKLIF.